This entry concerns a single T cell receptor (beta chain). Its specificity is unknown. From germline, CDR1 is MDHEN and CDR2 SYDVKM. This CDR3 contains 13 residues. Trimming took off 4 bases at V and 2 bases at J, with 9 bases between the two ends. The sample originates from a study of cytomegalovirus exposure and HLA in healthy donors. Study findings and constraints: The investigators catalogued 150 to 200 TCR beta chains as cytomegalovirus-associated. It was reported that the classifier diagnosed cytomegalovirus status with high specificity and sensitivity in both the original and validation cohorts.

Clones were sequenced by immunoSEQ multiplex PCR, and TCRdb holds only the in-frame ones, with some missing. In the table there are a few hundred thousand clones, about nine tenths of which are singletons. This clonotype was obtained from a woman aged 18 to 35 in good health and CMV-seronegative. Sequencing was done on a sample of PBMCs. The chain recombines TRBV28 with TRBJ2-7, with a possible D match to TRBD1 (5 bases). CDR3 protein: CASSWGSTYEQYF. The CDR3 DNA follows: TGTGCCAGCAGTTGGGGCAGCACCTACGAGCAGTACTTC.